This TCR beta chain was found in a study of blood T cells in healthy people across ages. Overall study results and limits: The diversity estimates, figures obtained from one million T cells, were considered underestimates. Aged donors had fewer naive CD4+ cells and lower diversity than long-lived donors. Across the age range, TCR beta diversity per million T cells fell in a roughly linear way.

PBMCs were isolated at a quantity of at least 7 million per sample. The authors ran a second PCR of roughly 7 to 11 cycles using a sample-barcoded 5' primer and a J-beta primer mix. TCRdb recomputed calls from the 5' RACE reads with MiXCR, one row per CDR3 protein. Of 1.5 million to 2 million distinct CDR3 sequences in the sample, 28% were seen once. This clonotype was counted between two and nine times. No antigen is known for it. This CDR3 is 14 amino acids long. The V gene lost 4 bases and the J gene lost 3 bases, with 12 bases spanning the gap. From germline, CDR1 is MNHEY and CDR2 SMNVEV (reference sequence).

The source material was blood. The TCR sequence derives from a woman aged 25 to 39 in good health. The J gene is TRBJ1-1, the V gene TRBV27; D may be TRBD1 (5 bases). The CDR3 region is CASSSGAAHTEAFF. In DNA form, the CDR3 reads TGTGCCAGCAGTTCCGGGGCAGCGCACACTGAAGCTTTCTTT.